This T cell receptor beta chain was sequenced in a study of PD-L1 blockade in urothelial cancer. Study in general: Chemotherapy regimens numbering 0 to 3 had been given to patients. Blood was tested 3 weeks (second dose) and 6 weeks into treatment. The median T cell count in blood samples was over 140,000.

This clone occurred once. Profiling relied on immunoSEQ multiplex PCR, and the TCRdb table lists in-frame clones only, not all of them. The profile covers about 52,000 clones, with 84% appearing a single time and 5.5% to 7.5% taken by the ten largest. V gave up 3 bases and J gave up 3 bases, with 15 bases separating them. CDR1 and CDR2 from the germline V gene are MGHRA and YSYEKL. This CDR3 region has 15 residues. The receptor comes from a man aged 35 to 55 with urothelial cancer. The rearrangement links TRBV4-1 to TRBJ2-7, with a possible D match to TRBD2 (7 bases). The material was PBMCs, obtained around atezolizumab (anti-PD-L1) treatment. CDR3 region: CASSQGTPGGYEQYF. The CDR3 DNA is TGCGCCAGCAGCCAGGGGACACCGGGAGGCTACGAGCAGTACTTC.